This TCR beta chain was profiled in a study of cytomegalovirus exposure and HLA in healthy donors. Study-wide results and limits: HLA alleles were associated with around 17,000 TCR beta sequences in a later analysis at 0.05 false discovery rate. A few V segments could not be told apart, such as TRBV6-2 and TRBV6-3, and were left out.

For this clone: Its specificity is not known.

Researchers ran the PCR with 60 Vbeta and 13 Jbeta primers. Clones were read by immunoSEQ multiplex PCR, and TCRdb kept only the in-frame ones, dropping some. The sample shows approximately 95,000 clones, 78% of them seen only once. The junction had 7 bases not matched to a gene; V was cut back by 2 bases and J by 6 bases. This CDR3 region has 16 residues. From germline, CDR1 is KGHSH and CDR2 LQKENI. The V call is TRBV18, the J call TRBJ2-1; 10 bases match TRBD2. The clonotype was recovered from a woman aged 40 to 49 in good health and CMV-seropositive. The sample comprised PBMCs. DNA for the CDR3: TGTGCCAGCTCACCAATCATACTAGCGGGGTCCAATGAGCAGTTCTTC. Encoded protein: CASSPIILAGSNEQFF.